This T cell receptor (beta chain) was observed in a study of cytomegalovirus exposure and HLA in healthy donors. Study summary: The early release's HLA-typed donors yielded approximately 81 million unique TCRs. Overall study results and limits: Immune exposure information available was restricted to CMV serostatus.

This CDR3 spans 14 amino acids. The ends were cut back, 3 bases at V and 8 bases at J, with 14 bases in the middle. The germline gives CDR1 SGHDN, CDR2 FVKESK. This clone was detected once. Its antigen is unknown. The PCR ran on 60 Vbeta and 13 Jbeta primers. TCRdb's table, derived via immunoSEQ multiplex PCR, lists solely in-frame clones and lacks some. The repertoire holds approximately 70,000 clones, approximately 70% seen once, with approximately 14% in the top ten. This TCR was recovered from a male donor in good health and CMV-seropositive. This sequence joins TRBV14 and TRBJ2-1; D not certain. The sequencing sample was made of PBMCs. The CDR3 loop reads CASSHRLKLYEQFF. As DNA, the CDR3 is TGTGCCAGCAGCCACCGTTTGAAACTCTATGAGCAGTTCTTC.